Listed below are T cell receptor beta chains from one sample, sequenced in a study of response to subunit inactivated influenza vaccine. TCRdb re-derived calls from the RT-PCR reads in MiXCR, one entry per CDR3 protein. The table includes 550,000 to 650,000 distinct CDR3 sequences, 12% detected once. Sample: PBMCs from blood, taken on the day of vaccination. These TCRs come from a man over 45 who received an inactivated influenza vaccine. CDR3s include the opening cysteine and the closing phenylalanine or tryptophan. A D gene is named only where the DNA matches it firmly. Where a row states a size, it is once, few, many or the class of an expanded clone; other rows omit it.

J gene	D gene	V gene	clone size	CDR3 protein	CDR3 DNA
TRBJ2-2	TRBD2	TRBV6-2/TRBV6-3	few	CASSYSLAVNTGELFF	TGTGCCAGCAGTTACTCCCTAGCGGTGAACACCGGGGAGCTGTTTTTT
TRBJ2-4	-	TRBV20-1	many	CSASTQRGIQYF	TGCAGTGCTAGTACCCAAAGGGGCATTCAGTACTTC
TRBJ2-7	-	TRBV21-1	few	CASSKGRARSSYEQYF	TGTGCCAGCAGCAAAGGAAGGGCCCGCAGCTCCTACGAGCAGTACTTC
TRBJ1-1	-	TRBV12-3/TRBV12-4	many	CASSSARITEAFF	TGTGCCAGCAGCTCCGCCAGGATCACTGAAGCTTTCTTT
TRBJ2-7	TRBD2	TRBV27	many	CASSRESGLAGAYEQYF	TGTGCCAGCAGTAGGGAATCGGGACTAGCGGGAGCCTACGAGCAGTACTTC
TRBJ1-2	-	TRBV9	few	CASSVGRANYGYTF	TGTGCCAGCAGCGTGGGACGGGCCAACTATGGCTACACCTTC
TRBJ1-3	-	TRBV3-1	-	CASSQVWQKGNTIYF	TGTGCCAGCAGCCAAGTTTGGCAGAAAGGAAACACCATATATTTT
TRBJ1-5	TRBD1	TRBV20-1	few	CSATSGGQVNQPQHF	TGCAGTGCTACCAGCGGCGGACAGGTCAATCAGCCCCAGCATTTT
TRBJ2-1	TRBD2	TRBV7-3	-	CASSPSTSASEQFF	TGTGCCAGCAGCCCCTCGACTAGCGCTAGTGAGCAGTTCTTC
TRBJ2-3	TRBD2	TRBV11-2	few	CASSLGTSGRPGRSTDTQYF	TGTGCCAGCAGCTTAGGGACTAGCGGGAGGCCCGGGAGAAGCACAGATACGCAGTATTTT
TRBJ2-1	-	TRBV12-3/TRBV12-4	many	CASSLGRREPYNEQFF	TGTGCCAGCAGCCTTGGCCGTAGGGAGCCCTACAATGAGCAGTTCTTC
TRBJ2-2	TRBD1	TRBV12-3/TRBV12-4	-	CASSPHGQGTGELFF	TGTGCCAGCAGTCCACATGGACAGGGAACCGGGGAGCTGTTTTTT
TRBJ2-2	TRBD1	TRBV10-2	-	CASRRQGHSGELFF	TGCGCCAGCAGGCGACAGGGCCACAGCGGGGAGCTGTTTTTT
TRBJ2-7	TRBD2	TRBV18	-	CASSPIVSGRSYEQYF	TGTGCCAGCTCACCAATCGTTAGCGGGAGGTCCTACGAGCAGTACTTC
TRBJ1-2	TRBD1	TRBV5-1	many	CASSLGQGDGYTF	TGCGCCAGCAGCTTGGGACAGGGTGACGGCTACACCTTC
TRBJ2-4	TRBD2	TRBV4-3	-	CASSQASSSGLGAKNIQYF	TGCGCCAGCAGCCAAGCTTCAAGCTCGGGACTAGGAGCCAAAAACATTCAGTACTTC
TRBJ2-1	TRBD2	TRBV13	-	CASSLTPGLAAEQFF	TGTGCCAGCAGCTTGACGCCGGGACTAGCAGCCGAGCAGTTCTTC
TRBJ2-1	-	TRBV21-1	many	CASTGFNEQFF	TGTGCCAGCACAGGGTTCAATGAGCAGTTCTTC
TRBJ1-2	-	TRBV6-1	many	CASSALRETYGYTF	TGTGCCAGCAGTGCGCTCCGCGAGACCTATGGCTACACCTTC
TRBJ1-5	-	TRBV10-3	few	CAISESVLGNQPQHF	TGTGCCATCAGTGAGTCGGTGTTGGGCAATCAGCCCCAGCATTTT
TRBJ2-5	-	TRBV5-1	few	CASSLQGQQETQYF	TGCGCCAGCAGCCTCCAAGGACAGCAAGAGACCCAGTACTTC
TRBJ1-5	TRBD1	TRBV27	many	CASSSTGDLNQPQHF	TGTGCCAGCAGTTCTACAGGGGACCTCAATCAGCCCCAGCATTTT
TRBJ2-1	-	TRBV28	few	CASSNAGSYNEQFF	TGTGCCAGCAGCAACGCGGGGTCCTACAATGAGCAGTTCTTC
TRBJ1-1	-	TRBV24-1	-	CATSDPPSAEAFF	TGTGCCACCAGTGACCCTCCTTCTGCGGAAGCTTTCTTT
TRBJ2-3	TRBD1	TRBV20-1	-	CSVETGGMNTQYF	TGCAGTGTCGAGACAGGGGGCATGAATACGCAGTATTTT
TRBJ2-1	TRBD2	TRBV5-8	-	CASSYDFGLAGIGEQFF	TGTGCCAGCAGCTATGATTTCGGACTAGCGGGAATTGGTGAGCAGTTCTTC
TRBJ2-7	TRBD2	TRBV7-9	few	CASSQAGLFYEQYF	TGTGCCAGCAGCCAAGCGGGACTATTCTACGAGCAGTACTTC
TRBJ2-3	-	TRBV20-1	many	CSASASLGDTDTQYF	TGCAGTGCCAGCGCTAGCTTAGGTGACACAGATACGCAGTATTTT
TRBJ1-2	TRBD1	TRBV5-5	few	CASSLGGGAAGYTF	TGTGCCAGCAGCTTGGGAGGGGGCGCCGCTGGCTACACCTTC
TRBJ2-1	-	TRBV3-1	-	CASTPNGGRIILNEQFF	TGTGCCAGCACCCCTAATGGGGGGAGGATTATTTTGAATGAGCAGTTCTTC
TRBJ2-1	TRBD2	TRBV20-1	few	CSARGVTSGAYNEQFF	TGCAGTGCTAGGGGTGTTACTAGCGGGGCCTACAATGAGCAGTTCTTC
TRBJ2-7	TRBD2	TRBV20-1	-	CSATSGRGLYEQYF	TGCAGTGCTACCTCGGGGCGGGGGTTATACGAGCAGTACTTC
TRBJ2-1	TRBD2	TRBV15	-	CATSRDGGGRTYNEQFF	TGTGCCACCAGCAGAGATGGCGGGGGGAGGACCTACAATGAGCAGTTCTTC
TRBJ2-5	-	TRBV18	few	CASSPLNGVQETQYF	TGTGCCAGCTCACCACTGAACGGGGTACAAGAGACCCAGTACTTC
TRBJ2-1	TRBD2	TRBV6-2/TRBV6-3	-	CASSYWSTSGYNEQFF	TGTGCCAGCAGTTACTGGTCGACTAGCGGCTACAATGAGCAGTTCTTC
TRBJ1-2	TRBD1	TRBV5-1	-	CASSVGTVDGYTF	TGCGCCAGCAGCGTGGGGACAGTCGATGGCTACACCTTC